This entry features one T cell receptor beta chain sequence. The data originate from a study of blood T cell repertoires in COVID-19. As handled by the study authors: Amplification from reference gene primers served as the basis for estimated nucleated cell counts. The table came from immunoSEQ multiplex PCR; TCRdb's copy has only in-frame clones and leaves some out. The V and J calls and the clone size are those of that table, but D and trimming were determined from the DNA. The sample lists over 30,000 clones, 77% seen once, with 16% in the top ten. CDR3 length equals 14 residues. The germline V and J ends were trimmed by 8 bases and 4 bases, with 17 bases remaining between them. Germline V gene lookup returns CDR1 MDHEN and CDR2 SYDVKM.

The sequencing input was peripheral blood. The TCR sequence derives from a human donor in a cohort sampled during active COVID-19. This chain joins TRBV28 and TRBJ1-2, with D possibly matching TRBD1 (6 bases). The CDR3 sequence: CASQSGGRGYGYTF. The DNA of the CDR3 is TGTGCCAGCCAGAGCGGGGGGCGAGGCTATGGCTACACCTTC.